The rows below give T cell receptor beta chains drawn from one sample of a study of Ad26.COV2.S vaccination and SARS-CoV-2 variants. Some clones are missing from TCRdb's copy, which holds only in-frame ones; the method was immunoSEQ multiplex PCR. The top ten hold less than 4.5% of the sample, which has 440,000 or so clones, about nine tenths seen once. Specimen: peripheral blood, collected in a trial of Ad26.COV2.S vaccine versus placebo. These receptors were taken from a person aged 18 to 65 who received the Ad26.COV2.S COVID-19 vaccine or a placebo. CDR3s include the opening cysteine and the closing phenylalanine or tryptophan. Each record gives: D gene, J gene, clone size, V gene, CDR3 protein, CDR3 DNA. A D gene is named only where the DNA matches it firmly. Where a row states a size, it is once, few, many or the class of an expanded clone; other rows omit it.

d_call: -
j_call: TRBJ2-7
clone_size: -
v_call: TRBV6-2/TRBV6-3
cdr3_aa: CASSYGYLTYEQYF
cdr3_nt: TGTGCCAGCAGTTACGGCTATCTGACCTACGAGCAGTACTTC

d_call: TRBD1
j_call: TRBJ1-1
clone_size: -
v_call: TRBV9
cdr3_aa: CASSEGQGARTEAFF
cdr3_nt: TGTGCCAGCAGCGAGGGACAGGGGGCCCGCACTGAAGCTTTCTTT

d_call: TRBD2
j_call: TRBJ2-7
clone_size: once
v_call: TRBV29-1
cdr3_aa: CSARGLAGYEQYF
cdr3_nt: TGCAGCGCGAGGGGATTAGCGGGTTACGAGCAGTACTTC

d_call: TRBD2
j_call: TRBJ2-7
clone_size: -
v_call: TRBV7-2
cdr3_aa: CASSSGGLAGVESPYEQYF
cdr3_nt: TGTGCCAGCAGCTCAGGGGGGCTAGCGGGAGTAGAATCACCCTACGAGCAGTACTTC

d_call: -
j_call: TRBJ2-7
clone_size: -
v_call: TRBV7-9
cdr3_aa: CASSHPRDASYEQYF
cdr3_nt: TGTGCCAGCAGTCACCCCCGGGACGCCTCCTACGAGCAGTACTTC

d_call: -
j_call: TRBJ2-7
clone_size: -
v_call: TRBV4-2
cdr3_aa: CASSQDHSASYEQYF
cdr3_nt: TGTGCCAGCAGCCAAGATCATTCCGCCTCCTACGAGCAGTACTTC

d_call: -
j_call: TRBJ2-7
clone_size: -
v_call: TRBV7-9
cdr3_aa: CASTLTGASYEQYF
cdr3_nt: TGTGCCAGCACCCTGACAGGAGCCAGCTACGAGCAGTACTTC

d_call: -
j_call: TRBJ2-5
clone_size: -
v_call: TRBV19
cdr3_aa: CASGGQGMMETQYF
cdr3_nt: TGTGCCAGTGGGGGGCAGGGAATGATGGAGACCCAGTACTTC

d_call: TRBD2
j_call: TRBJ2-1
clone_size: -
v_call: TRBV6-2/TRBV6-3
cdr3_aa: CASSYSVAGSHEQFF
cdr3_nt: TGTGCCAGCAGTTACTCCGTAGCGGGATCTCATGAGCAGTTCTTC

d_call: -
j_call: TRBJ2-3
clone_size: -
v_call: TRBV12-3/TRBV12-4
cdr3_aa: CASSLRGTDTQYF
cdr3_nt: TGTGCCAGCAGTTTAAGGGGGACGGATACGCAGTATTTT

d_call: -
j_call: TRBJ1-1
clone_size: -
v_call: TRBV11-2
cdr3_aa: CASRLTGRLNEAFF
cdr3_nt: TGTGCCAGCAGGTTGACAGGTCGATTAAATGAAGCTTTCTTT

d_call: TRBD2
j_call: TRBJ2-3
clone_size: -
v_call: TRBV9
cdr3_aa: CASSLGGSGTDTQYF
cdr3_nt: TGTGCCAGCAGCCTCGGGGGGAGCGGGACAGATACGCAGTATTTT

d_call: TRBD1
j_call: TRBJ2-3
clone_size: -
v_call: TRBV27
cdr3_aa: CASSPLPRDRGPDTQYF
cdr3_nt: TGTGCCAGCAGCCCCCTTCCCCGGGACAGGGGGCCCGATACGCAGTATTTT

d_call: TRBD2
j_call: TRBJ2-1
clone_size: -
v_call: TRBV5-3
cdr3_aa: CARSLEGGPHNEQFF
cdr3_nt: TGTGCCAGAAGCTTGGAGGGAGGGCCGCACAATGAGCAGTTCTTC

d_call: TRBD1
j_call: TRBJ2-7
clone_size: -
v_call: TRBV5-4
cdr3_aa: CASTSPDRGHEQYF
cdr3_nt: TGTGCCAGCACCTCCCCGGACAGGGGGCACGAGCAGTACTTC

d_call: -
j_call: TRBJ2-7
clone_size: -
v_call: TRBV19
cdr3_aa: CASSIDGRQIYEQYF
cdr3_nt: TGTGCCAGTAGTATAGATGGGAGACAGATCTACGAGCAGTACTTC

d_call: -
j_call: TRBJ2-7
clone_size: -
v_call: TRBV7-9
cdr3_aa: CASSRDEYEQYF
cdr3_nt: TGTGCCAGCAGCCGTGACGAATACGAGCAGTACTTC

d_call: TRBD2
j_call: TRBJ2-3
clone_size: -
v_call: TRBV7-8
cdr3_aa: CASGSDGTSGDTQYF
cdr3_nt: TGTGCCAGCGGCTCCGACGGGACTAGCGGGGATACGCAGTATTTT

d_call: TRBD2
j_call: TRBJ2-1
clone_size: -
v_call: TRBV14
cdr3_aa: CASSTPWSGSSYNEQFF
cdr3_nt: TGTGCCAGCAGCACCCCTTGGAGCGGGAGCTCCTACAATGAGCAGTTCTTC

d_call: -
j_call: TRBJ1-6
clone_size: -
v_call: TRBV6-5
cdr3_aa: CASSPTGFRSPLHF
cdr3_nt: TGTGCCAGCAGTCCCACAGGGTTTCGATCACCCCTCCACTTT

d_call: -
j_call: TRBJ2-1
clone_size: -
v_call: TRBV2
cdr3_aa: CASSEFGSASSYNEQFF
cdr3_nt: TGTGCCAGCAGTGAATTTGGTAGCGCCAGCTCCTACAATGAGCAGTTCTTC

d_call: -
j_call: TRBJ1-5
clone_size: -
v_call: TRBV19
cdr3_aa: CASSIKGRIDQPQHF
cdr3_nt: TGTGCCAGTAGTATAAAGGGAAGGATCGATCAGCCCCAGCATTTT

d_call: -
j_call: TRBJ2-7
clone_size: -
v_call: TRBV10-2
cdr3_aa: CASSESYEQYF
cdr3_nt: TGCGCCAGCAGTGAGTCTTACGAGCAGTACTTC

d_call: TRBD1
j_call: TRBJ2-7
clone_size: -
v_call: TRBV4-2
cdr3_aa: CASSSRQGAYEQYF
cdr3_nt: TGTGCCAGCAGCTCCCGACAGGGGGCGTACGAGCAGTACTTC

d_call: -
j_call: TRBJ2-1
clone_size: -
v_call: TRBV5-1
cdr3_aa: CASSSWTAPNEQFF
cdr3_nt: TGCGCCAGCAGCTCGTGGACAGCCCCCAATGAGCAGTTCTTC

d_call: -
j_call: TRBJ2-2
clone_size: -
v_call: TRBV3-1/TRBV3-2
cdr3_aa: CASSPSWGAGELFF
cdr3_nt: TGTGCCAGCAGCCCCTCCTGGGGTGCCGGGGAGCTGTTTTTT

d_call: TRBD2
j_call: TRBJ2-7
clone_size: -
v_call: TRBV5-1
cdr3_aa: CASSPSGSVREQYF
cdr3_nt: TGCGCCAGCAGCCCTAGCGGGAGCGTGCGGGAGCAGTACTTC

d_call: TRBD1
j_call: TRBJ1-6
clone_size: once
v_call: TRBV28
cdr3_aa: CATTDRGANSPLHF
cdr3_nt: TGTGCCACCACCGACAGGGGCGCTAATTCACCCCTCCACTTT

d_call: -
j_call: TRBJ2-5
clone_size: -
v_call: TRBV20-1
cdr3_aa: CSASGQETQYF
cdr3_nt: TGCAGTGCTTCGGGACAAGAGACCCAGTACTTC

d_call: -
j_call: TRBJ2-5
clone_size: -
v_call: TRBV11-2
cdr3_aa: CASRSRETQYF
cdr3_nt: TGTGCCAGCAGATCAAGGGAGACCCAGTACTTC

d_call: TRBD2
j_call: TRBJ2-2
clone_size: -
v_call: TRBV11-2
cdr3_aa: CASRPGLAGAPTGELFF
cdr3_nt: TGTGCCAGCAGACCCGGACTAGCGGGAGCTCCCACCGGGGAGCTGTTTTTT

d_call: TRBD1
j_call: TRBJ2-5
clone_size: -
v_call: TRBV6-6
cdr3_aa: CASSYGTEQETQYF
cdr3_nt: TGTGCCAGCAGTTACGGGACAGAACAAGAGACCCAGTACTTC

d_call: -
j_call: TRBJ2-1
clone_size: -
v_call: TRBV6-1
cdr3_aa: CASSDQRPSSYNEQFF
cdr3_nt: TGTGCCAGCAGTGACCAGCGGCCAAGCTCCTACAATGAGCAGTTCTTC

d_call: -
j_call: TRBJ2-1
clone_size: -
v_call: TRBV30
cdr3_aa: CAWRGGILFF
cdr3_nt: TGTGCCTGGAGGGGCGGGATTCTTTTCTTC

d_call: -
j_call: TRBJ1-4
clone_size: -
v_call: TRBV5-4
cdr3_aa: CASSTETNEKLFF
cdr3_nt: TGTGCCAGCAGCACTGAGACAAATGAAAAACTGTTTTTT